Reported below is one T cell receptor (beta chain). As yet, its antigen is unknown. This CDR3 has 15 amino acids. Germline assignment: CDR1 SGHTA and CDR2 FQGNSA. Each CDR3 protein gets one entry in TCRdb, which reprocessed the 5' RACE reads and gives no DNA. In all, the sample yields about 160,000 distinct CDR3 sequences. This entry is derived from a study of T cells expressing NK-cell markers. Whole-study findings and limits: Where several donors were concerned, these clonotypes also led the CD3+CD56-NKG2C+ fraction.

V is TRBV7-2 and J is TRBJ1-3. This TCR came from a man aged 18 to 70 in good health. Sequences were obtained from blood T cells: a sorted CD56 or NKG2C T cell subset, CD4+ or CD8+ T cells, or bulk PBMC T cells (not recorded which). This chain's CDR3 is CASSPDSNSGNTIYF. The full variable domain, in which reference TRBV7-2 and TRBJ1-3 provide the parts outside the CDR3, is GAGVSQSPSNKVTEKGKDVELRCDPISGHTALYWYRQSLGQGLEFLIYFQGNSAPDKSGLPSDRFSAERTGGSVSTLTIQRTQQEDSAVYLCASSPDSNSGNTIYFGEGSWLTVV.